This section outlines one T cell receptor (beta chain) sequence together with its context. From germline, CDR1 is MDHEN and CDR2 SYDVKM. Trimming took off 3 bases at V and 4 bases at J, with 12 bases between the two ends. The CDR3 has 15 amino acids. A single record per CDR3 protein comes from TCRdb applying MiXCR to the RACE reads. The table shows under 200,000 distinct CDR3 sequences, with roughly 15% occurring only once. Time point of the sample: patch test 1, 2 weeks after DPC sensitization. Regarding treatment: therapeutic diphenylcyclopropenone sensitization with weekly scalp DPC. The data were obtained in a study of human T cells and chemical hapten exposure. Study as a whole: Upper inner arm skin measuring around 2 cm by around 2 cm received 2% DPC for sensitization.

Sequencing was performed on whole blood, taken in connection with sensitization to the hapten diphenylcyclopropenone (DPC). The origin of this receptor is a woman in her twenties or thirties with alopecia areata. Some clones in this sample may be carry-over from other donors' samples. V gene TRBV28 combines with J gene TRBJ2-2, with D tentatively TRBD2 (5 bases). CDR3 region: CASSFLGALTGELFF. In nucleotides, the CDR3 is TGTGCCAGCAGTTTTTTGGGAGCGCTCACCGGGGAGCTGTTTTTT.